Listed below are T cell receptor beta chains from one sample, sequenced in a study of human T cells and chemical hapten exposure. TCRdb called the RACE reads again in MiXCR, with one record for every CDR3 protein. This table holds tens of thousands of distinct CDR3 sequences, 10% found once. Sequenced here: whole blood, sampled in connection with sensitization to the hapten diphenylcyclopropenone (DPC). Receptors originate from a man aged 45-65 years with alopecia areata. Some clones in this sample may be carry-over from other donors' samples. CDR3s include the opening cysteine and the closing phenylalanine or tryptophan. D genes are given only for firm matches. For some rows the clone size is stated as once, few or many, or as a class when expanded; others skip it.

TRBJ2-2	many	16	TRBV7-2	.	TGTGCCAGCAGCTTAGCGCGGGCGGGAAACACCGGGGAGCTGTTTTTT	CASSLARAGNTGELFF
TRBJ2-5	many	13	TRBV7-2	.	TGTGCCAGCAGCCGCTTCCACCCGGAGACCCAGTACTTC	CASSRFHPETQYF
TRBJ2-7	many	12	TRBV12-3/TRBV12-4	TRBD1	TGTGCCAGCAGTCGGACAGGCTACGAGCAGTACTTC	CASSRTGYEQYF
TRBJ1-1	many	12	TRBV12-5	TRBD1	TGTGCTAGTGGTTTGGGCGACAGGGGAGCTTTCTTT	CASGLGDRGAFF
TRBJ2-2	few	14	TRBV19	.	TGTGCCAGTAGTATAGCCAGCAACACCGGGGAGCTGTTTTTT	CASSIASNTGELFF
TRBJ2-3	.	14	TRBV29-1	TRBD2	TGCAGCGTGGAAGCGGGAGGGGTGGTAGATACGCAGTATTTT	CSVEAGGVVDTQYF
TRBJ2-3	many	13	TRBV10-3	.	TGTGCCATCGGGACAACACCCACAGATACGCAGTATTTT	CAIGTTPTDTQYF
TRBJ1-1	many	15	TRBV12-3/TRBV12-4	.	TGTGCCAGCAGTCCCCACCTGGACAGATACACTGAAGCTTTCTTT	CASSPHLDRYTEAFF
TRBJ1-2	few	13	TRBV5-1	TRBD1	TGCGCCAGCAGCCCGGGACAGGGGGAAGGCTACACCTTC	CASSPGQGEGYTF
TRBJ2-3	.	14	TRBV12-3/TRBV12-4	TRBD1	TGTGCCAGCACAGACAGGGTGGGCACAGATACGCAGTATTTT	CASTDRVGTDTQYF
TRBJ2-7	.	14	TRBV3-1	.	TGTGCCAGCAGCCCGCAGGTTGTTACCTACGAGCAGTACTTC	CASSPQVVTYEQYF
TRBJ2-3	.	15	TRBV3-1	.	TGTGCCAGCAGCCAGCCGACAGGAGGTTCAGATACGCAGTATTTT	CASSQPTGGSDTQYF
TRBJ2-7	many	18	TRBV18	.	TGTGCCAGCTCACCTCGACAGATCTGGGGGGCGGGCTCCTACGAGCAGTACTTC	CASSPRQIWGAGSYEQYF
TRBJ2-7	few	11	TRBV28	.	TGTGCCAGCAGTCTCAATTATGGGCAGTACTTC	CASSLNYGQYF
TRBJ1-5	.	15	TRBV7-6	.	TGTGCCAGCAGCTTAGGCCCAATGCCCAATCAGCCCCAGCATTTT	CASSLGPMPNQPQHF
TRBJ1-6	few	16	TRBV18	.	TGTGCCAGCTCGCCCACAGGGCCTAGAAGCAATTCACCCCTCCACTTT	CASSPTGPRSNSPLHF
TRBJ2-7	many	17	TRBV14	.	TGTGCCAGCAGCCAAGATCGAAGGAGTGCCCTCTACTACGAGCAGTACTTC	CASSQDRRSALYYEQYF
TRBJ1-6	.	12	TRBV7-2	.	TGTGCCAGCAGCTTAGGGGTTTCACCCCTCCACTTT	CASSLGVSPLHF
TRBJ2-1	few	15	TRBV5-5	TRBD2	TGTGCCAGCAGCTTGGGGACTAGCGGGACGAATGAGCAGTTCTTC	CASSLGTSGTNEQFF
TRBJ1-1	.	15	TRBV7-2	.	TGTGCCAGCACCTTACTAAGAACCGCGGGCACTGAAGCTTTCTTT	CASTLLRTAGTEAFF
TRBJ1-2	many	11	TRBV29-1	.	TGCAGCGTTGAACAGGACTATGGCTACACCTTC	CSVEQDYGYTF